These 10 T cell receptor beta chains were sequenced from one sample in a study of shared clonotypes between healthy human individuals. Profiled with immunoSEQ multiplex PCR; TCRdb holds only in-frame clones, not every one. Of 600,000 to 750,000 clones listed, 60% to 80% are singletons. Source material: memory CD4+ T cells sorted from blood. Subset denoted: CD45RA-negative fraction. These receptor sequences come from a woman aged 25 to 39 in good health.

The chain links TRBV18 to TRBJ2-3; 8 nucleotides match TRBD2. The CDR3 runs 14 residues. V lost 3 bases to trimming and J lost 5 bases; unmatched junction nucleotides: 4. From germline, CDR1 is KGHSH and CDR2 LQKENI. The CDR3 DNA reads as TGTGCCAGCTCACCCGGCGGGGGGTTAGATACGCAGTATTTT. It encodes CASSPGGGLDTQYF.

As to this clone: Other nucleotide sequences in the sample specify the same CDR3. The chain combines TRBV20-1 with TRBJ1-1; D uncertain. Germline V gives CDR1 DFQATT, CDR2 SNEGSKA (reference sequence). The CDR3 has 11 residues. Trimming took 4 bases from V and 0 from J, leaving 3 bases between them. Written as DNA, the CDR3 is TGCAGTGCTATCCTGAACACTGAAGCTTTCTTT. Its protein is CSAILNTEAFF.

To note about this clone: One end of the junction is discordant with germline, which a read error may explain. The chain couples TRBV29-1 to TRBJ2-1; TRBD2 aligns across 7 bases. CDR1 SQVTM and CDR2 ANQGSEA come from the germline V gene. The CDR3 length is 14 residues. The CDR3 here is CSVEGLAADNEQFF. The CDR3 nucleotides read TGCAGCGTCGAAGGGCTAGCGGCCGACAATGAGCAGTTCTTC.

The V call is TRBV4-2, the J call TRBJ1-2; D may be TRBD1 (5 bases). This CDR3 spans 11 amino acids. The germline V gene encodes CDR1 LGHNA and CDR2 YNFKEQ. V lost 4 bases and J 13 bases, leaving 13 bases between the germline ends. CDR3 in amino acids: CASSRDREFTF. DNA for the CDR3: TGTGCCAGCAGCCGAGACAGAGAATTCACCTTC.

Points on this clone: This specimen includes other DNA sequences encoding the same CDR3. The chain uses TRBV28 and TRBJ1-1; D is unresolved. Trimming took 6 bases from V and 1 from J, leaving 3 bases between them. CDR1 is MDHEN and CDR2 is SYDVKM in the germline V gene. The CDR3 has 11 residues. CDR3 nucleotides: TGTGCCAGCAGGCGGAACACTGAAGCTTTCTTT. Translating it yields CASRRNTEAFF.

The rearrangement uses TRBV5-4 and TRBJ1-2; 7 bases agree with TRBD1. Germline CDR1 SGHNT, CDR2 YYREEE (reference sequence). V lost 5 bases to trimming and J lost 8 bases; unmatched junction nucleotides: 12. This CDR3 is built from 14 residues. The DNA of the CDR3 is TGTGCCAGCAGGCCCCGACAGGGTCTGGGGGGCTACACCTTC. It encodes CASRPRQGLGGYTF.

The chain employs TRBV28 and TRBJ2-3; D is possibly TRBD2 (6 bases). Trimming left V 1 base short and J 0 bases short, with 11 bases between. The CDR3 extends over 16 amino acids. The germline V gene encodes CDR1 MDHEN and CDR2 SYDVKM. In DNA, the CDR3 is TGTGCCAGCAGTTTATTCTTGGCGGGAAGCACAGATACGCAGTATTTT. Translation gives CASSLFLAGSTDTQYF.

This clone showed up just a few times. This sequence joins TRBV7-8 and TRBJ2-1, with 7 bases that match TRBD2. J gave up 4 bases and V 1 base, and 4 bases lay outside the gene matches. In germline, CDR1 is SGHVS, CDR2 FQNEAQ. The CDR3 spans 15 residues. CDR3 sequence: CASSLEAGLYNEQFF. The CDR3 coding sequence is TGTGCCAGCAGCTTAGAAGCGGGACTATACAATGAGCAGTTCTTC.

This clone has ten or more counts. This chain connects TRBV16 to TRBJ1-2; TRBD1 agrees at 11 bases. The CDR3 length is 13 residues. The junction had 0 bases not matched to a gene; V was cut back by 5 bases and J by 4 bases. Germline V gene data show CDR1 as KGHSY and CDR2 as FQNENV. The CDR3 loop reads CASSGTGGYGYTF. CDR3 DNA: TGTGCCAGCAGCGGGACAGGGGGCTATGGCTACACCTTC.

This clone was recorded at least ten times. This rearrangement joins TRBV11-2 to TRBJ2-3, with 7 nucleotides matching TRBD2. V was pared by 11 bases and J by 4 bases, with 9 bases of the junction left unmatched. The CDR3 contains 13 residues. Germline CDR1 is SGHAT and CDR2 is FQNNGV. The CDR3 loop reads CAGLPSGADTQYF. The CDR3 coding sequence is TGTGCCGGCCTACCTAGCGGTGCAGATACGCAGTATTTT. Variable domain in full (rest from reference TRBV11-2 and TRBJ2-3): EAGVAQSPRYKIIEKRQSVAFWCNPISGHATLYWYQQILGQGPKLLIQFQNNGVVDDSQLPKDRFSAERLKGVDSTLKIQPAKLEDSAVYLCAGLPSGADTQYFGPGTRLTVL.